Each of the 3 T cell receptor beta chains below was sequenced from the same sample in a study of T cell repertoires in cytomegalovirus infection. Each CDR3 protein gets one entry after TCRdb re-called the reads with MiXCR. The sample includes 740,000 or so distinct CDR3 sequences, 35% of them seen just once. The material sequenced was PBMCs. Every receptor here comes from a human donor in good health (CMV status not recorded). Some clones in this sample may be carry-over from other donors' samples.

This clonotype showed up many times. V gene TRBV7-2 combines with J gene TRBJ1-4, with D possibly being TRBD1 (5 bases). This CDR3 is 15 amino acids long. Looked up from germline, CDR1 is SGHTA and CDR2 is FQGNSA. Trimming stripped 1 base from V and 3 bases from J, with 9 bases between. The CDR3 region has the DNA TGTGCCAGCAGCTTAGTCAGGGCTCCTAATGAAAAACTGTTTTTT. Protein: CASSLVRAPNEKLFF.

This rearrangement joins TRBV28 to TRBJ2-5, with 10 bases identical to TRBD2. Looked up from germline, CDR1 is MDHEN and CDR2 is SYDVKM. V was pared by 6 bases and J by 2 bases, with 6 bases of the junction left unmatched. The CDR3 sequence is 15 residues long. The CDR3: CASSTGLAEQETQYF. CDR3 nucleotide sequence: TGTGCCAGCAGCACCGGACTAGCGGAGCAAGAGACCCAGTACTTC.

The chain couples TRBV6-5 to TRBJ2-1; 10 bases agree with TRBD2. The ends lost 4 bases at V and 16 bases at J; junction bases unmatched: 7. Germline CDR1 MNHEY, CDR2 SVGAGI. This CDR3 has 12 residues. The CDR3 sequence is CASSSSGGLRFF. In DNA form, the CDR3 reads TGTGCCAGCAGTTCTAGCGGGGGACTTCGCTTCTTC.